A single sample gave rise to the 12 T cell receptor beta chains below, sequenced in a study of T cell repertoires in cytomegalovirus infection. TCRdb re-called the reads with MiXCR, one entry per CDR3 protein. This sample carries 100,000 or so distinct CDR3 sequences, about 25% of them seen once, and the ten largest clones take 39%. Sequencing used CD8+ T cells from PBMCs. The receptor source for this set is a human donor in good health (CMV status not recorded). Some clones in this sample may be carry-over from other donors' samples.

V gene TRBV10-2 combines with J gene TRBJ1-2; D is unresolved. The CDR3 has 16 amino acids. Germline V lookup: CDR1 WSHSY, CDR2 SAAADI. Trimming removed 2 bases from V and 0 bases from J, with 13 bases in between. CDR3 region: CASSELTQPANYGYTF. The CDR3 DNA reads TGCGCCAGCAGTGAGCTAACCCAACCAGCTAACTATGGCTACACCTTC.

The rearrangement uses TRBV19 and TRBJ2-1; no reliable D call. Germline CDR1 is LNHDA and CDR2 is SQIVND (reference sequence). V lost 5 bases and J 2 bases, leaving 16 bases between the germline ends. The CDR3 contains 16 residues. The CDR3 bases are TGTGCCAGTAGTGCTCTCCCCCCGGGTCCCTACAATGAGCAGTTCTTC. Its translation: CASSALPPGPYNEQFF.

This clonotype has only a few counts. The chain employs TRBV7-3 and TRBJ1-2; 9 positions agree with TRBD1. Germline V CDR1 and CDR2: SGHTA, FQGTGA. Losses at the gene ends were 3 bases for V and 3 bases for J; bases not matched to a gene: 5. CDR3 length equals 15 residues. The DNA of the CDR3 is TGTGCCAGCAGCTTGACAGGGGGGCGGGACTATGGCTACACCTTC. It encodes CASSLTGGRDYGYTF.

This clonotype was seen at least ten times. The genes are TRBV7-2 and TRBJ2-1, with TRBD2 matching over 13 bases. There are 18 residues in the CDR3. Germline V gives CDR1 SGHTA, CDR2 FQGNSA. The trim removed 1 base at V and 3 bases at J, leaving 6 bases unmatched. The CDR3 nucleotides are TGTGCCAGCAGCTTAGAACTAGCGGGAGGGGGGTTCTACAATGAGCAGTTCTTC. This translates into CASSLELAGGGFYNEQFF. Full variable domain (remainder filled in from reference TRBV7-2 and TRBJ2-1): GAGVSQSPSNKVTEKGKDVELRCDPISGHTALYWYRQSLGQGLEFLIYFQGNSAPDKSGLPSDRFSAERTGGSVSTLTIQRTQQEDSAVYLCASSLELAGGGFYNEQFFGPGTRLTVL.

This clonotype has ten or more counts. This sequence joins TRBV7-2 and TRBJ2-5; TRBD2 matches at 9 bases. Trimming took 3 bases from V and 2 from J; bases not matched to a gene: 4. The CDR3 totals 15 residues. The germline V gene encodes CDR1 SGHTA and CDR2 FQGNSA. This CDR3 reads CASSLASGVQETQYF. The DNA for the CDR3 is TGTGCCAGCAGCTTGGCTAGCGGGGTACAAGAGACCCAGTACTTC.

The chain uses TRBV12-3 or TRBV12-4 and TRBJ2-1; 11 bases are shared with TRBD2. The CDR3 spans 15 residues. V shed 4 bases, J shed 9 bases, and the junction held 8 bases outside the gene matches. Written as DNA, the CDR3 is TGTGCCAGCAGTTCGACGACTAGCGGGGAGGGTGAGCAGTTCTTC. This encodes CASSSTTSGEGEQFF.

The chain recombines TRBV6-6 with TRBJ2-2; 7 bases match TRBD1. There are 15 residues in the CDR3. The germline CDR1 and CDR2 sequences are MNHNY and SVGAGI (reference sequence). The V and J ends lost 0 bases and 5 bases, in that order; junction bases with no gene match: 3. The CDR3 DNA follows: TGTGCCAGCAGTTACTCGACAGGGCGGACCGGGGAGCTGTTTTTT. It encodes CASSYSTGRTGELFF.

The chain is built from TRBV7-9 and TRBJ2-6; 7 bases agree with TRBD2. The germline V gene encodes CDR1 SEHNR and CDR2 FQNEAQ (reference sequence). V dropped 4 bases and J dropped 4; count of bases not matched to a gene: 10. This CDR3 is 17 amino acids long. CDR3 DNA: TGTGCCAGCAGCTGGGGGGGAACTCCCGCCGGGGCCAACGTCCTGACTTTC. Its protein product is CASSWGGTPAGANVLTF.

The J gene is TRBJ2-1, the V gene TRBV6-4, with D perhaps TRBD2 (6 bases). The CDR3 sequence is 16 residues long. Trimming removed 5 bases from V and 0 bases from J, with 14 bases in between. The germline V gene encodes CDR1 MRHNA and CDR2 SNTAGT. The CDR3 protein is CASSLLASSSYNEQFF. For the CDR3, the DNA is TGTGCCAGCAGTCTTCTAGCGTCGAGCTCCTACAATGAGCAGTTCTTC.

This clonotype was counted a few times. V gene TRBV29-1 combines with J gene TRBJ2-1; TRBD2 agrees at 9 bases. J was trimmed by 8 bases and V by 3 bases; bases with no gene match: 8. The germline V gene has CDR1 SQVTM and CDR2 ANQGSEA. The CDR3 covers 14 residues. The CDR3 DNA reads TGCAGCGTTGATGGGGTAGCGGGAGCTTATGAGCAGTTCTTC. Translation: CSVDGVAGAYEQFF.

The chain uses TRBV5-5 and TRBJ2-1; 12 bases match TRBD1. Trimming cost V 4 bases and J 6 bases; bases outside gene matches: 5. Germline loops: CDR1 SGHKS, CDR2 YYEKEE (reference sequence). The CDR3 has 15 residues. In DNA form, the CDR3 reads TGTGCCAGCAGCCCCGGGACAGGGGGCGGCAATGAGCAGTTCTTC. The encoded protein is CASSPGTGGGNEQFF.

The chain recombines TRBV12-5 with TRBJ1-4; D is unclear. CDR3 length: 12 amino acids. Germline loops: CDR1 LGHNT, CDR2 FRNRAP. Deletions cut 4 bases from V and 8 bases from J, with 8 bases between. CDR3 sequence: CASGSGWEKLFF. The CDR3 DNA reads TGTGCTAGTGGTTCGGGCTGGGAAAAACTGTTTTTT. Full variable domain (outside the CDR3, taken from reference TRBV12-5 and TRBJ1-4): DARVTQTPRHKVTEMGQEVTMRCQPILGHNTVFWYRQTMMQGLELLAYFRNRAPLDDSGMPKDRFSAEMPDATLATLKIQPSEPRDSAVYFCASGSGWEKLFFGSGTQLSVL.